Listed below are T cell receptor beta chains from one sample, sequenced in a study of T cells in Graves' hyperthyroidism and ophthalmopathy. One entry per CDR3 protein results from TCRdb running MiXCR on the multiplex PCR reads. The table includes roughly 570,000 distinct CDR3 sequences, around 46% detected once. The sequencing input was peripheral blood or thyroid tissue (not recorded which). The receptors come from a young woman with Graves' hyperthyroidism. Both conserved end residues are part of each CDR3. A D gene is named only where the DNA matches it firmly. Some rows mark clone size as missing; the rest say once, few, many or name a class of expanded clone.

v_call: TRBV13
d_call: TRBD1
clone_size: many
cdr3_length: 15
j_call: TRBJ2-7
cdr3_aa: CASSSRQGPIDEQYF
cdr3_nt: TGTGCCAGCAGCTCCAGACAGGGGCCGATTGACGAGCAGTACTTC

v_call: TRBV2
d_call: TRBD2
clone_size: .
cdr3_length: 16
j_call: TRBJ2-7
cdr3_aa: CASTIPGLAGEGEQYF
cdr3_nt: TGTGCCAGCACCATTCCGGGACTAGCGGGAGAGGGTGAGCAGTACTTC

v_call: TRBV12-3/TRBV12-4
d_call: .
clone_size: many
cdr3_length: 13
j_call: TRBJ2-7
cdr3_aa: CASGWDGSYEQYF
cdr3_nt: TGTGCCAGCGGATGGGACGGCTCCTACGAGCAGTACTTC

v_call: TRBV13
d_call: .
clone_size: many
cdr3_length: 15
j_call: TRBJ2-5
cdr3_aa: CASSATGTAVKTQYF
cdr3_nt: TGTGCCAGCAGCGCAACCGGGACGGCGGTCAAGACCCAGTACTTC

v_call: TRBV6-6
d_call: .
clone_size: once
cdr3_length: 13
j_call: TRBJ2-7
cdr3_aa: CAITVEGNYEQYF
cdr3_nt: TGTGCCATCACTGTGGAGGGGAACTACGAGCAGTACTTC

v_call: TRBV7-3
d_call: .
clone_size: many
cdr3_length: 14
j_call: TRBJ1-1
cdr3_aa: CASSSDSQNTEAFF
cdr3_nt: TGTGCCAGCAGCTCGGACAGTCAAAACACTGAAGCTTTCTTT

v_call: TRBV7-2
d_call: .
clone_size: many
cdr3_length: 13
j_call: TRBJ2-5
cdr3_aa: CASSTTYQETQYF
cdr3_nt: TGTGCCAGCAGCACCACGTACCAAGAGACCCAGTACTTC

v_call: TRBV29-1
d_call: TRBD1
clone_size: .
cdr3_length: 15
j_call: TRBJ1-4
cdr3_aa: CSVEGQGTTNEKLFF
cdr3_nt: TGCAGCGTTGAGGGACAGGGGACAACTAATGAAAAACTGTTTTTT

v_call: TRBV12-3/TRBV12-4
d_call: .
clone_size: many
cdr3_length: 15
j_call: TRBJ1-2
cdr3_aa: CASTLGPRRNYGYTF
cdr3_nt: TGTGCCAGCACCTTGGGGCCGAGGAGAAACTATGGCTACACCTTC

v_call: TRBV12-3/TRBV12-4
d_call: .
clone_size: .
cdr3_length: 13
j_call: TRBJ1-1
cdr3_aa: CASSSPLNPEAFF
cdr3_nt: TGTGCCAGCAGTTCCCCTTTGAATCCTGAAGCTTTCTTT

v_call: TRBV7-9
d_call: TRBD2
clone_size: many
cdr3_length: 14
j_call: TRBJ2-7
cdr3_aa: CASSHLAGEIEQYF
cdr3_nt: TGTGCCAGCAGCCATCTAGCGGGAGAGATCGAGCAGTACTTC

v_call: TRBV7-9
d_call: .
clone_size: .
cdr3_length: 15
j_call: TRBJ2-3
cdr3_aa: CASSFRDLLTDTQYF
cdr3_nt: TGTGCCAGCAGCTTTCGGGACTTACTCACAGATACGCAGTATTTT

v_call: TRBV6-5
d_call: .
clone_size: many
cdr3_length: 17
j_call: TRBJ1-5
cdr3_aa: CASSSTPRTVSNQPQHF
cdr3_nt: TGTGCCAGCAGTTCCACTCCTCGGACGGTTAGCAATCAGCCCCAGCATTTT

v_call: TRBV7-9
d_call: .
clone_size: .
cdr3_length: 14
j_call: TRBJ1-1
cdr3_aa: CASSVTRTWAEAFF
cdr3_nt: TGTGCCAGCAGCGTTACCAGGACATGGGCTGAAGCTTTCTTT

v_call: TRBV20-1
d_call: .
clone_size: once
cdr3_length: 11
j_call: TRBJ1-6
cdr3_aa: CSASIRSPLHF
cdr3_nt: TGCAGTGCTAGCATCAGGTCACCCCTCCACTTT

v_call: TRBV6-5
d_call: .
clone_size: many
cdr3_length: 15
j_call: TRBJ2-7
cdr3_aa: CASSYRAATWGEQYF
cdr3_nt: TGTGCCAGCAGTTACAGGGCAGCGACCTGGGGCGAGCAGTACTTC